Listed here are 19 T cell receptor beta chains from one sample, sequenced in a study of cytomegalovirus exposure and HLA in healthy donors. PCR amplification relied on 60 Vbeta primers (plus 13 Jbeta primers). Some clones are missing from TCRdb's copy, which holds only in-frame ones; the method was immunoSEQ multiplex PCR. The sample has 55,000 to 80,000 clones, around four fifths seen once. Source material: PBMCs. The receptors stem from a woman aged 30 to 39 in good health and CMV-seropositive.

The genes are TRBV18 and TRBJ2-1, with TRBD2 matching over 8 bases. J gave up 11 bases and V 3 bases, and 12 bases lay outside the gene matches. The germline CDR1 and CDR2 sequences are KGHSH and LQKENI. The CDR3 sequence is 15 residues long. This chain's CDR3 is CASSPSTSVGTQQFF. DNA of the CDR3: TGTGCCAGCTCACCCTCGACTAGCGTCGGGACCCAGCAGTTCTTC.

This clone was seen once. V gene TRBV6-6 combines with J gene TRBJ1-5, with 8 positions matching TRBD1. Germline values: CDR1 MNHNY, CDR2 SVGAGI (reference sequence). CDR3 size: 16 residues. J gave up 4 bases and V 5 bases, and 10 bases lay outside the gene matches. The CDR3, as DNA: TGTGCCAGCAGTCCCTACGACAGGGGTGGAAATCAGCCCCAGCATTTT. Protein product: CASSPYDRGGNQPQHF.

The chain uses TRBV18 and TRBJ2-5, with 11 positions matching TRBD1. The germline CDR1 and CDR2 sequences are KGHSH and LQKENI. The CDR3 extends over 15 amino acids. Germline trimming cut 8 bases from V and 2 bases from J; bases unmatched to any gene: 7. The CDR3 spells CASGSGTGGQETQYF. Here the CDR3 DNA reads TGTGCCAGCGGGTCCGGGACAGGGGGACAAGAGACCCAGTACTTC.

This clone was seen only a few times. This sequence joins TRBV10-3 and TRBJ2-1; D call uncertain. The CDR3 runs 11 residues. CDR1 and CDR2 (germline): ENHRY, SYGVKD. The V gene lost 6 bases and the J gene lost 7 bases, with 7 bases spanning the gap. The CDR3 DNA follows: TGTGCCATCAGCCGAGGAAATGAGCAGTTCTTC. It yields the protein CAISRGNEQFF.

This clone came up a few times. The chain combines TRBV7-6 with TRBJ2-1; TRBD1 matches 9 bases. The germline V gene encodes CDR1 SGHVS and CDR2 FNYEAQ. This CDR3 is 18 amino acids long. The trim removed 6 bases at V and 2 bases at J, leaving 14 bases unmatched. The CDR3 nucleotides are TGTGCCAGCAGTCCTCATGGCGTGGACAGGGGCCCCTACAATGAGCAGTTCTTC. Its translation is CASSPHGVDRGPYNEQFF.

A few counts support this clone. J is TRBJ2-1 and V is TRBV10-1; 12 positions agree with TRBD1. The ends lost 4 bases at V and 7 bases at J; junction bases unmatched: 5. The CDR3 is 15 residues long. Germline assignment: CDR1 WNHNN and CDR2 SYGVQD (reference sequence). As DNA, the CDR3 is TGCGCCAGCAGTGGGGGACAGGGGGCAAAGAATGAGCAGTTCTTC. Its translation is CASSGGQGAKNEQFF.

This clone has just one count. This chain connects TRBV11-2 to TRBJ2-4, with D possibly TRBD2 on 5 matching bases. The CDR3 length is 14 residues. V was pared by 6 bases and J by 15 bases, with 24 bases between. The germline gives CDR1 SGHAT, CDR2 FQNNGV. The CDR3 is CASSSSLSVVEPYF. CDR3 in DNA: TGTGCCAGCAGTTCTTCCCTTAGCGTCGTCGAGCCGTACTTC.

The gene calls are TRBV2 and TRBJ2-7; 7 bases are shared with TRBD1. Germline-derived CDR1 and CDR2 are SNHLY and FYNNEI. V lost 5 bases to trimming and J lost 0 bases; unmatched junction nucleotides: 7. This CDR3 is 15 amino acids long. For the CDR3, the DNA is TGTGCCAGCAGTTCTAGACAGGGACCCTCCTACGAGCAGTACTTC. Translation: CASSSRQGPSYEQYF.

The CDR3 DNA is TGTGCCAGCAGTGATGGTCCAGGGACCTACGAGCAGTACTTC. It specifies CASSDGPGTYEQYF. This chain joins TRBV6-1 and TRBJ2-7; maybe TRBD1 (5 bases). The CDR3 runs 14 residues. Trimming pared 3 bases from V and 2 bases from J, leaving 11 bases between. The V gene's germline CDR1 is MNHNS and CDR2 SASEGT.

V gene TRBV7-8 combines with J gene TRBJ2-7; 10 bases map to TRBD1. Trimming removed 4 bases from V and 6 bases from J; junction bases left unmatched: 6. The CDR3 sequence is 14 residues long. Germline V CDR1 and CDR2: SGHVS, FQNEAQ. The CDR3 DNA sequence: TGTGCCAGCAGCTCGGGACAGGGGTATTCCGAGCAGTACTTC. Its protein is CASSSGQGYSEQYF.

The chain links TRBV28 to TRBJ1-4, with 7 bases matching TRBD1. The V gene's germline CDR1 is MDHEN and CDR2 SYDVKM. Unmatched junction bases numbered 6, after V lost 8 bases and J lost 3 bases. The CDR3 loop spans 14 amino acids. The CDR3 loop is CASHRTGPNEKLFF. CDR3 DNA sequence: TGTGCCAGCCACAGGACAGGTCCTAATGAAAAACTGTTTTTT.

The chain uses TRBV6-5 and TRBJ2-7; TRBD1 aligns across 12 bases. This CDR3 spans 16 amino acids. V dropped 4 bases and J dropped 7; count of bases not matched to a gene: 11. Germline V CDR1 and CDR2: MNHEY, SVGAGI. CDR3 nucleotides: TGTGCCAGCAGTTCCCAAGGGGGACAGGGGGCGGCAGAGCAGTACTTC. This encodes CASSSQGGQGAAEQYF.

The rearrangement links TRBV2 to TRBJ2-6; D call uncertain. CDR1 and CDR2 (germline): SNHLY, FYNNEI. This CDR3 comprises 12 residues. The CDR3: CASSSGANVLTF. In DNA, the CDR3 is TGTGCTTCCTCCTCTGGGGCCAACGTCCTGACTTTC.

V is TRBV7-2 and J is TRBJ1-2, with 7 nucleotides matching TRBD1. CDR3 size: 15 residues. V shed 1 base and J 8 bases; nucleotides not matched to a gene: 10. The germline V gene has CDR1 SGHTA and CDR2 FQGNSA. CDR3 sequence: CASSLGRAAGGGYTF. The CDR3 coding sequence is TGTGCCAGCAGCTTAGGGCGGGCGGCAGGGGGAGGCTACACCTTC.

The rearrangement uses TRBV28 and TRBJ1-1; maybe TRBD1 (5 bases). Germline V gene sequence: CDR1 MDHEN, CDR2 SYDVKM. The CDR3 is 13 residues long. V was pared by 8 bases and J by 2 bases, with 12 bases between. CDR3 in amino acids: CASHPTVNTEAFF. CDR3 DNA: TGTGCCAGCCATCCGACAGTTAACACTGAAGCTTTCTTT.

This clone showed up just a few times. The chain is built from TRBV18 and TRBJ2-4, with D maybe TRBD1 (6 bases). Between the trimmed V and J ends, which lost 1 base and 9 bases, there was a span of 13 bases. CDR3 length equals 14 residues. Germline values: CDR1 KGHSH, CDR2 LQKENI. The CDR3 nucleotides are TGTGCCAGCTCACCACAGGGGGAACAGGGCATTCAGTACTTC. It codes for CASSPQGEQGIQYF. Combining the CDR3 with reference TRBV18 and TRBJ2-4 gives the whole variable domain NAGVMQNPRHLVRRRGQEARLRCSPMKGHSHVYWYRQLPEEGLKFMVYLQKENIIDESGMPKERFSAEFPKEGPSILRIQQVVRGDSAAYFCASSPQGEQGIQYFGAGTRLSVL.

The gene calls are TRBV4-1 and TRBJ2-7; the match to TRBD2 covers 8 bases. The length of the CDR3 is 16 residues. Trimming removed 2 bases from V and 3 bases from J; junction bases left unmatched: 9. Germline CDR1 reads MGHRA; CDR2 reads YSYEKL. In DNA, the CDR3 is TGCGCCAGCAGCCAACCTCCGGGAGGGCAGGACTACGAGCAGTACTTC. Translation gives CASSQPPGGQDYEQYF.

This sequence joins TRBV7-6 and TRBJ2-7; D is possibly TRBD2 (6 bases). Trimming removed 3 bases from V and 6 bases from J, with 9 bases in between. This CDR3 is 12 amino acids long. Per germline, CDR1 SGHVS and CDR2 FNYEAQ. The CDR3 DNA is TGTGCCAGCAGCTTGGGGGGAAGCGAGCAGTACTTC. This sequence encodes CASSLGGSEQYF.

This chain links TRBV29-1 with TRBJ2-3; 8 bases are a match to TRBD2. V gave up 1 base and J gave up 5 bases; unmatched junction bases: 8. The CDR3 has 15 amino acids. CDR1 is SQVTM, CDR2 ANQGSEA, per germline. In DNA form, the CDR3 reads TGCAGCGTTGAAGTGATCGGGAGGGCCCGAGATACGCAGTATTTT. It translates to CSVEVIGRARDTQYF.